The 6 T cell receptor beta chains below were found in one sample sequenced in a study of T cells in narcolepsy. Using immunoSEQ multiplex PCR, the repertoire was profiled, and TCRdb retains in-frame clones only, with some absent. Of about 35,000 clones listed, approximately 80% are singletons. Sequencing was performed on memory (CD45RA-) CD4+ T cells from blood. Receptor source: a human donor in good health.

The rearrangement links TRBV5-1 to TRBJ2-2; D is unresolved. This CDR3 has 14 residues. The germline gives CDR1 SGHRS, CDR2 YFSETQ. Trimming removed 0 bases at V and 6 bases at J, with 9 bases between. CDR3 region: CASSLGARPGELFF. In DNA, the CDR3 is TGCGCCAGCAGCTTGGGGGCCCGCCCCGGGGAGCTGTTTTTT.

The J gene is TRBJ2-2, the V gene TRBV12-5; the match to TRBD1 covers 8 bases. Germline loops: CDR1 LGHNT, CDR2 FRNRAP. The CDR3 covers 15 residues. V gave up 1 base and J gave up 5 bases; unmatched junction bases: 3. In nucleotides, the CDR3 is TGTGCTAGTGGTTTGGGGACAGGGAGGACCGGGGAGCTGTTTTTT. Translation: CASGLGTGRTGELFF.

The CDR3 DNA reads as TGTGCCAGCAGCGAAGGGACAGCCATAGGTTGGGGCTCCTACAATGAGCAGTTCTTC. Translated: CASSEGTAIGWGSYNEQFF. This chain connects TRBV7-9 to TRBJ2-1, with 7 bases identical to TRBD1. Germline trimming cut 5 bases from V and 0 bases from J; bases unmatched to any gene: 16. Germline V gene lookup returns CDR1 SEHNR and CDR2 FQNEAQ (reference sequence). The CDR3 is made up of 19 amino acids. Supplemented by reference TRBV7-9 and TRBJ2-1, the full variable domain reads DTGVSQNPRHKITKRGQNVTFRCDPISEHNRLYWYRQTLGQGPEFLTYFQNEAQLEKSRLLSDRFSAERPKGSFSTLEIQRTEQGDSAMYLCASSEGTAIGWGSYNEQFFGPGTRLTVL.

This rearrangement joins TRBV6-9 to TRBJ2-1; 10 nucleotides line up with TRBD2. V was clipped by 2 bases and J by 0 bases; unmatched bases: 10. This CDR3 has 19 amino acids. CDR1 MNHGY and CDR2 SVAAGI come from the germline V gene. CDR3 bases: TGTGCCAGCAGTTATAGGACTAGCGGCCCCTCAAGCTCCTACAATGAGCAGTTCTTC. Protein product: CASSYRTSGPSSSYNEQFF.

The chain has TRBV7-8 and TRBJ1-1; possibly TRBD1 for D (6 bases). The CDR3 is 14 amino acids. The ends were cut back, 1 base at V and 4 bases at J, with 10 bases in the middle. CDR1 and CDR2 (germline): SGHVS, FQNEAQ. CDR3 protein: CASSLVWGPTEAFF. The CDR3 DNA reads as TGTGCCAGCAGCTTAGTATGGGGGCCCACTGAAGCTTTCTTT. The full variable domain, rest sourced from reference TRBV7-8 and TRBJ1-1, is GAGVSQSPRYKVAKRGQDVALRCDPISGHVSLFWYQQALGQGPEFLTYFQNEAQLDKSGLPSDRFFAERPEGSVSTLKIQRTQQEDSAVYLCASSLVWGPTEAFFGQGTRLTVV.

The gene calls are TRBV7-8 and TRBJ2-7; the D is unclear. The CDR3 runs 15 residues. Trimming stripped 5 bases from V and 0 bases from J, with 14 bases between. CDR1 and CDR2 from the germline V gene are SGHVS and FQNEAQ. The CDR3 loop is CASSTPSWSSYEQYF. In DNA, the CDR3 is TGTGCCAGCAGCACACCCTCGTGGAGCTCCTACGAGCAGTACTTC.